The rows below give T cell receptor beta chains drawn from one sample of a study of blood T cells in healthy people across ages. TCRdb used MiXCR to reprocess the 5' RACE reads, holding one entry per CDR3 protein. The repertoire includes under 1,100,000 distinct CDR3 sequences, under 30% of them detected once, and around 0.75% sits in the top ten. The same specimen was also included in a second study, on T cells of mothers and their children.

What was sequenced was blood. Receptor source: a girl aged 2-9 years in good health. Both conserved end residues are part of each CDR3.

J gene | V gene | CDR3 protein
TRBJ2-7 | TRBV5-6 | CASSLTRVRGNYEQYF
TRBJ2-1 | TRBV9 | CASSSEGGTHNEQFF
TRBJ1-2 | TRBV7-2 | CASSFPQEGNYGYTF
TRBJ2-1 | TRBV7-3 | CASSLRGRPSYNEQFF
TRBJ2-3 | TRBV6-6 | CASRQAGETDTQYF
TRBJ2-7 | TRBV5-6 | CASSDLRIHEQYF
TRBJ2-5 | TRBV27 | CASSFTSSGQETQYF
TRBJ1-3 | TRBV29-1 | CSVSTVSGNTIYF
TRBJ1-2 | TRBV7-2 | CASGDRGYTF
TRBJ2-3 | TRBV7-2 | CASSLEAEDTQYF
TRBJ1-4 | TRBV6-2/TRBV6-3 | CASTPTRSNEKLFF